This entry lists 26 T cell receptor beta chains sequenced from one sample in a study of T cells expressing NK-cell markers. One entry per CDR3 protein, without DNA, is what TCRdb gives after re-calling the 5' RACE reads. This sample carries about 460,000 distinct CDR3 sequences, with more than 1.4% going to the ten biggest clones. The source material was blood T cells: a sorted CD56 or NKG2C T cell subset, CD4+ or CD8+ T cells, or bulk PBMC T cells (not recorded which). These receptors all come from a woman aged 45-59 years in good health.

The rearrangement uses TRBV7-8 and TRBJ2-7; TCRdb gives TRBD2 as the D gene, but with no DNA this cannot be confirmed. This CDR3 is built from 15 residues. Germline CDR1 SGHVS, CDR2 FQNEAQ. The CDR3 loop is CVSSSRPGSSYEQYF.

The gene calls are TRBV11-2 and TRBJ2-3. Per germline, CDR1 SGHAT and CDR2 FQNNGV. This CDR3 region has 17 residues. The CDR3 is CASSLVFDHHDQDTQYF.

The chain couples TRBV6-6 to TRBJ2-1; with no DNA, the TCRdb D assignment of TRBD1 cannot be verified. Germline CDR1 reads MNHNY; CDR2 reads SVGAGI (reference sequence). CDR3 length: 14 residues. The CDR3 sequence is CASSTQGRSHEQFF.

This chain's CDR3 is CSLLAGGDTQYF. The rearrangement uses TRBV20-1 and TRBJ2-3; as DNA is missing, the TRBD2 call by TCRdb cannot be tested. The CDR3 sequence is 12 residues long. Germline CDR1 DFQATT, CDR2 SNEGSKA (reference sequence).

The chain is built from TRBV30 and TRBJ2-5. The length of the CDR3 is 11 residues. Germline loops: CDR1 GTSNPN, CDR2 SVGIG (reference sequence). The CDR3 reads CAQGWGKTQYF.

The genes are TRBV5-1 and TRBJ2-3. The CDR3 runs to 15 residues. Germline assignment: CDR1 SGHRS and CDR2 YFSETQ. This chain's CDR3 is CASSLASSFTDTQYF.

This rearrangement joins TRBV7-9 to TRBJ2-2. The germline gives CDR1 SEHNR, CDR2 FQNEAQ (reference sequence). The CDR3 is made up of 14 amino acids. CDR3 protein: CASSLARNTGELFF.

The rearrangement links TRBV7-9 to TRBJ2-5; TCRdb outputs TRBD1, but without DNA this stays unchecked. The CDR3 sequence is 14 residues long. The V gene's germline CDR1 is SEHNR and CDR2 FQNEAQ (reference sequence). CDR3 protein: CASSPLDRQETQYF.

The chain uses TRBV5-1 and TRBJ1-1; TCRdb picks TRBD1, but there is no DNA to check that call. The CDR3 is 14 residues long. The V gene's germline CDR1 is SGHRS and CDR2 YFSETQ. The CDR3 is CASRPGDSNTEAFF.

The gene calls are TRBV7-9 and TRBJ2-1. In germline, CDR1 is SEHNR, CDR2 FQNEAQ (reference sequence). There are 15 residues in the CDR3. CDR3 protein: CASSFSGSRDNEQFF.

The chain is built from TRBV30 and TRBJ2-7; TCRdb reports TRBD2, a call that lacks DNA to check it against. The length of the CDR3 is 11 residues. The germline V gene encodes CDR1 GTSNPN and CDR2 SVGIG (reference sequence). CDR3: CAWISGSAKYF.

The rearrangement links TRBV27 to TRBJ2-1; TCRdb's D call, TRBD2, is unchecked because there is no DNA. Germline V gene data show CDR1 as MNHEY and CDR2 as SMNVEV (reference sequence). The CDR3 has 14 amino acids. The CDR3 sequence: CASWRLAGEDEQFF.

This chain joins TRBV5-1 and TRBJ2-7; TCRdb's D gene call, TRBD1, goes unchecked for lack of DNA. Germline loops: CDR1 SGHRS, CDR2 YFSETQ. The CDR3 loop spans 14 amino acids. The CDR3 here is CASSSRGGPYEQYF.

The rearrangement joins TRBV20-1 to TRBJ2-7. The CDR3 length is 15 residues. From germline, CDR1 is DFQATT and CDR2 SNEGSKA (reference sequence). CDR3 protein: CSAFDLERSGYEQYF.

V is TRBV20-1 and J is TRBJ2-5; TCRdb's D gene call, TRBD2, goes unchecked for lack of DNA. This CDR3 region has 14 residues. CDR1 is DFQATT and CDR2 is SNEGSKA in the germline V gene (reference sequence). This CDR3 reads CSARLAGGGETQYF.

V is TRBV19 and J is TRBJ2-7; TCRdb selects TRBD1, and the lack of DNA leaves this call unchecked. Per germline, CDR1 LNHDA and CDR2 SQIVND (reference sequence). The CDR3 is 15 amino acids. CDR3 protein: CASSVPGQGSDEQYF.

J is TRBJ1-1 and V is TRBV6-5; lacking DNA, the TRBD1 call made by TCRdb goes unchecked. This CDR3 region has 11 residues. Per the germline V gene, CDR1 is MNHEY and CDR2 is SVGAGI. CDR3: CASTRQGRTFF.

The chain employs TRBV18 and TRBJ2-3; TCRdb's assignment of TRBD2 cannot be checked, as there is no DNA. The CDR3 covers 17 residues. CDR1 is KGHSH and CDR2 is LQKENI in the germline V gene. The CDR3 protein is CASSPSLLVVGGDTQYF.

The chain employs TRBV15 and TRBJ1-1; TCRdb's D call of TRBD1 is untestable without DNA. From germline, CDR1 is LNHNV and CDR2 YYDKDF (reference sequence). This CDR3 contains 15 residues. The CDR3 reads CATSGTERLNTEAFF.

The genes are TRBV15 and TRBJ2-1. There are 15 residues in the CDR3. From germline, CDR1 is LNHNV and CDR2 YYDKDF (reference sequence). This CDR3 is CATSRGRGSYNEQFF.

The chain joins TRBV3-1 to TRBJ2-1; TCRdb's assignment of TRBD1 cannot be checked, as there is no DNA. CDR3 length: 15 residues. CDR1 and CDR2 (germline): LGHDT, YNNKEL (reference sequence). The chain's CDR3 is CASTAGGTGYNEQFF.

The chain combines TRBV5-1 with TRBJ2-3; TCRdb names TRBD1, which stays unverified in the absence of DNA. From germline, CDR1 is SGHRS and CDR2 YFSETQ. The CDR3 has 14 amino acids. The CDR3 here is CASSSPGLEDTQYF. Full variable domain (missing parts from reference TRBV5-1 and TRBJ2-3): KAGVTQTPRYLIKTRGQQVTLSCSPISGHRSVSWYQQTPGQGLQFLFEYFSETQRNKGNFPGRFSGRQFSNSRSEMNVSTLELGDSALYLCASSSPGLEDTQYFGPGTRLTVL.

The chain has TRBV7-9 and TRBJ2-4; TCRdb gives TRBD2 as the D gene, but with no DNA this cannot be confirmed. Per germline, CDR1 SEHNR and CDR2 FQNEAQ (reference sequence). The CDR3 spans 14 residues. The CDR3 loop is CASSLDGGPPGGYF.

V is TRBV20-1 and J is TRBJ2-4; TCRdb reports TRBD1, a call that lacks DNA to check it against. The CDR3 loop spans 15 amino acids. The germline CDR1 and CDR2 sequences are DFQATT and SNEGSKA (reference sequence). CDR3 in amino acids: CSAGAGGLSKNIQYF.

The rearrangement uses TRBV2 and TRBJ2-2; the TCRdb call, TRBD2, lacks DNA for checking. CDR3 length: 15 residues. Looked up from germline, CDR1 is SNHLY and CDR2 is FYNNEI. This CDR3 is CASKGGTSYIGELFF.

The CDR3 here is CASSVVIANEQFF. The chain joins TRBV9 to TRBJ2-1; absent DNA, TCRdb's TRBD2 call cannot be checked. CDR3 length equals 13 residues. Germline V gene lookup returns CDR1 SGDLS and CDR2 YYNGEE.